The T cell receptor beta chain under discussion was sequenced for a study of blood T cells in healthy people across ages. Together with a sample-barcoded 5' primer, a J-beta primer mix was included in a second PCR lasting roughly 7 to 11 cycles. One entry per CDR3 protein, called by TCRdb with MiXCR from the 5' RACE reads. The sample lists about 1.5 million distinct CDR3 sequences; less than 45% were seen once. Trimming removed 1 base at V and 1 base at J, with 8 bases between. The CDR3 totals 14 residues. CDR1 is MNHEY, CDR2 SMNVEV, per germline (reference sequence). This chain uses TRBV27 with TRBJ2-7, with a possible D match to TRBD2 (6 bases). The TCR comes from a woman aged 18-35 years in good health. Sequencing input: blood. The CDR3 reads CASSLLAVSYEQYF. Here the CDR3 DNA reads TGTGCCAGCAGTTTATTAGCGGTATCCTACGAGCAGTACTTC.